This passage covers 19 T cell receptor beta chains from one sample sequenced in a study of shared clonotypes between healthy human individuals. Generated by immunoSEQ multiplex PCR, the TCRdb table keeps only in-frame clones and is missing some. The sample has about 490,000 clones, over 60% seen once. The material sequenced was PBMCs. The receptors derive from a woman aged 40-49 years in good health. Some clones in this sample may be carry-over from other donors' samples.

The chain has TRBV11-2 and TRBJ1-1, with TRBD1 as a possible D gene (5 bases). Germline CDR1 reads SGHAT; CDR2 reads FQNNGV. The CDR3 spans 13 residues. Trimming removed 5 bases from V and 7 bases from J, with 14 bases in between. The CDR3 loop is CASSPGTGDEAFF. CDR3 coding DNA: TGTGCCAGCAGCCCAGGGACGGGCGATGAAGCTTTCTTT.

The CDR3 loop reads CSVPVRLAGSSRSTDTQYF. CDR3 in DNA: TGCAGCGTTCCTGTCCGACTAGCGGGATCCTCCCGTAGCACAGATACGCAGTATTTT. The chain is built from TRBV29-1 and TRBJ2-3, with 11 bases aligning to TRBD2. Germline lookup yields CDR1 SQVTM and CDR2 ANQGSEA. Trimming removed 5 bases from V and 0 bases from J; junction bases left unmatched: 16. This CDR3 is built from 19 residues.

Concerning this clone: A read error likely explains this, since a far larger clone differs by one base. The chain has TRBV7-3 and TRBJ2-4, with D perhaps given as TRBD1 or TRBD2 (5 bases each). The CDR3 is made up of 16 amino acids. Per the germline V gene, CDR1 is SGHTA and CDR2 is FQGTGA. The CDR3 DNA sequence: TGTGCCAGCAGCTTAGGGGCAGGGCTAGCCGAAAACATTCAGTACTTC. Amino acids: CASSLGAGLAENIQYF.

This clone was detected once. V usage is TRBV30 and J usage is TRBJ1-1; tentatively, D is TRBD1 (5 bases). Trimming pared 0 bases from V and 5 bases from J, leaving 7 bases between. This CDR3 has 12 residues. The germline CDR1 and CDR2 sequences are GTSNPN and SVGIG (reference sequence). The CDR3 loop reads CAWSVTGTEAFF. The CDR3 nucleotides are TGTGCCTGGAGTGTTACAGGAACTGAAGCTTTCTTT. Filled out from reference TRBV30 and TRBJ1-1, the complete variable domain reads SQTIHQWPATLVQPVGSPLSLECTVEGTSNPNLYWYRQAAGRGLQLLFYSVGIGQISSEVPQNLSASRPQDRQFILSSKKLLLSDSGFYLCAWSVTGTEAFFGQGTRLTVV.

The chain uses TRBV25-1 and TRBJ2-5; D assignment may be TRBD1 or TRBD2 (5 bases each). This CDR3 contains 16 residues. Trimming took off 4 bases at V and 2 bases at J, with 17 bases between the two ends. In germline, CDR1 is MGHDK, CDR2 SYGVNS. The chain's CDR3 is CASSALRDAGQETQYF. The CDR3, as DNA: TGTGCCAGCAGTGCCCTCCGGGACGCCGGGCAAGAGACCCAGTACTTC.

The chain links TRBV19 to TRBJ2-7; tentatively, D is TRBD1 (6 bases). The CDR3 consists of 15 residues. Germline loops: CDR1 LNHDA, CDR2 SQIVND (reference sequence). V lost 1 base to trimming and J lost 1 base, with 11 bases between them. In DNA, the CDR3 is TGTGCCAGTAGTATAGTACACGGGACATCCTACGAGCAGTACTTC. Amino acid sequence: CASSIVHGTSYEQYF.

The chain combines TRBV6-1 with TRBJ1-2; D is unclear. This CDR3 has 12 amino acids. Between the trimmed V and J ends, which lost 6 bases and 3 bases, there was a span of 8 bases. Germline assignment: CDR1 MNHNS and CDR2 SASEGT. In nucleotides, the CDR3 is TGTGCCAGCAGGAACATGGACTATGGCTACACCTTC. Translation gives CASRNMDYGYTF.

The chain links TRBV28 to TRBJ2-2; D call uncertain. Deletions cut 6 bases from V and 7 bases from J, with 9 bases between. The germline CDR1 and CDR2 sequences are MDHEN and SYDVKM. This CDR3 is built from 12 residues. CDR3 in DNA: TGTGCCAGCAGGGCAGCCCACGGGGAGCTGTTTTTT. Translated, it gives CASRAAHGELFF.

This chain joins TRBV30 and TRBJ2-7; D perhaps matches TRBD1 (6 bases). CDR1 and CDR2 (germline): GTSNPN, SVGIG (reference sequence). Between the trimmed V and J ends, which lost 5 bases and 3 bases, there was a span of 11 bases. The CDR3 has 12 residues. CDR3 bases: TGTGCCTGGCAACAGGGCCGCTACGAGCAGTACTTC. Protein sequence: CAWQQGRYEQYF.

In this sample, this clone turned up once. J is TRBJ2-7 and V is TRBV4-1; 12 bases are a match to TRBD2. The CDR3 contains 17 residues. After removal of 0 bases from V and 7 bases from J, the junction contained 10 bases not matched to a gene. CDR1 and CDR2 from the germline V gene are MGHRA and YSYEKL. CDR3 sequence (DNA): TGCGCCAGCAGCCAAGAAACCCCTAGCGGGAGGGCGGGAGAGCAGTACTTC. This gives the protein CASSQETPSGRAGEQYF.

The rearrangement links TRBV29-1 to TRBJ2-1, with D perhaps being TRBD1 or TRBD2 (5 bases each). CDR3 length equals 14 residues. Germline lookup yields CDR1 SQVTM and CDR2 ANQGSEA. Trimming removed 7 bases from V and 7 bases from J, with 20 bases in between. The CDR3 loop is CSGRDAPGLNEQFF. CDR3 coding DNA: TGCAGCGGAAGGGACGCACCAGGTTTGAATGAGCAGTTCTTC.

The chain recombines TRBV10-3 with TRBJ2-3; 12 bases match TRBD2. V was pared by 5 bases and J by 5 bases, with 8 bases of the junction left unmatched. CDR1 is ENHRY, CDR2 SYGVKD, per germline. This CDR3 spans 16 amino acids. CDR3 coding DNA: TGTGCCATCAGTCGGACTAGCGGGAATCGCCAAGATACGCAGTATTTT. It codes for CAISRTSGNRQDTQYF.

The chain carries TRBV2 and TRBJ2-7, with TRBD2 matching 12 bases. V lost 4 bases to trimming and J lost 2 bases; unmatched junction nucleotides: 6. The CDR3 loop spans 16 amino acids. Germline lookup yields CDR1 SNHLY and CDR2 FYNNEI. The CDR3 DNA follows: TGTGCCAGCAGTGGGACTAGCGGGACACTTCCCTACGAGCAGTACTTC. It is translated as CASSGTSGTLPYEQYF.

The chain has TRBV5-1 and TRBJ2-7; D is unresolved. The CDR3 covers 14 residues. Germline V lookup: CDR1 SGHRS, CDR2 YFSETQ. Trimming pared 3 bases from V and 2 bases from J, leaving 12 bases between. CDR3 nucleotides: TGCGCCAGCAGCTCCGCACGATCCGCCTACGAGCAGTACTTC. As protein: CASSSARSAYEQYF.

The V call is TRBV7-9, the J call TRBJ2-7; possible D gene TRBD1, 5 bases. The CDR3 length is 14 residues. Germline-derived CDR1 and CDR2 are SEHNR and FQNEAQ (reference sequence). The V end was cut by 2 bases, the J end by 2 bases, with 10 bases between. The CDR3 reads CASSLFDRPYEQYF. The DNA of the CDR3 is TGTGCCAGCAGCTTATTTGACAGACCCTACGAGCAGTACTTC.

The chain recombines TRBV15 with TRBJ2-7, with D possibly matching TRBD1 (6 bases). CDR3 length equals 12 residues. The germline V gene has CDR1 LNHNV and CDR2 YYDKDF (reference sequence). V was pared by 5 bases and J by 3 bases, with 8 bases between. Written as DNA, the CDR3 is TGTGCCACCAGCCAACAGGGCTACGAGCAGTACTTC. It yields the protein CATSQQGYEQYF.

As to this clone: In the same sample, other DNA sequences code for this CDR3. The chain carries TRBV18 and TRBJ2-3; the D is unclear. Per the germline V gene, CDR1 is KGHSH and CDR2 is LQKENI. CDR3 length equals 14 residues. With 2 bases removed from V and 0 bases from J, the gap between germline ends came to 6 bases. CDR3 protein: CASSPSASTDTQYF. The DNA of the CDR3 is TGTGCCAGCTCACCAAGCGCTAGCACAGATACGCAGTATTTT.

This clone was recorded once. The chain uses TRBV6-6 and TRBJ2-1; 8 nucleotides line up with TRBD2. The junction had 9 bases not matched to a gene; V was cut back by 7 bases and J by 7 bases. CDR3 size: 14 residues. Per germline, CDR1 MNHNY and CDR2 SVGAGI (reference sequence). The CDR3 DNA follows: TGTGCCAGCACCCCGGGACTAGGAACAAATGAGCAGTTCTTC. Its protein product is CASTPGLGTNEQFF.

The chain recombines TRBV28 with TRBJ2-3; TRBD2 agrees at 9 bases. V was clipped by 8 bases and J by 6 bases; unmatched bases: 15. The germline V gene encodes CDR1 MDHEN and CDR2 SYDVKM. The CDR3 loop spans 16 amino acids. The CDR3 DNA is TGTGCCAGCCTAACTAGCCGGCGGGAGGGCCGCGATACGCAGTATTTT. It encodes CASLTSRREGRDTQYF.